This paragraph covers one TCR beta chain sequence. What it binds is unknown. The table came from immunoSEQ multiplex PCR; TCRdb's copy has only in-frame clones and leaves some out. This sample yields some 2,000,000 clones, of which over 85% are seen a single time; 0.1% to 0.15% belongs to the top ten. This entry belongs to a study of shared clonotypes between healthy human individuals. The CDR3 has 12 residues. With 4 bases removed from V and 7 bases from J, the gap between germline ends came to 9 bases. The germline V gene has CDR1 SNHLY and CDR2 FYNNEI. Study results and caveats: Shared across four donors were about 4.8% of the naive CD4 clonotypes. Represented diversity, genetic and exposure-history alike, was limited by few donors.

Sample: naive CD4+ T cells sorted from blood. The subset: CD45RA+ positively selected. V is TRBV2 and J is TRBJ2-3; possibly TRBD2 for D (6 bases). This TCR was recovered from a man aged 18 to 29 in good health. Here the CDR3 reads CASSAEGNTQYF. The DNA for the CDR3 is TGTGCCAGCAGTGCGGAGGGAAATACGCAGTATTTT.